What follows describes a single T cell receptor (beta chain). Its target is not known. The record originates from a study of CD8 T cells in ankylosing spondylitis. Study-level findings and limits: In ankylosing spondylitis blood, a motif of several highly homologous TCR beta variants appeared characteristic.

CDR3 length equals 13 residues. The germline V gene has CDR1 MNHEY and CDR2 SMNVEV (reference sequence). Trimming shortened V by 6 bases and J by 4 bases, and 11 bases separated the two germline ends. Via MiXCR, TCRdb re-called the 5' RACE reads, giving one row per CDR3 protein. The sample carries about 460,000 distinct CDR3 sequences, roughly 5.3% recorded once. Source material: blood, either unsorted or a sorted T cell fraction (not recorded which). The sequence was collected from a male donor with ankylosing spondylitis. The rearrangement links TRBV27 to TRBJ2-3; D is ambiguous. The CDR3 loop is CASSRWLADTQYF. Written as DNA, the CDR3 is TGTGCCAGCAGCCGCTGGTTGGCAGATACGCAGTATTTT.